This note documents a single T cell receptor (beta chain) sequence. Its specificity is not known. As part of library construction, unique molecular identifiers were attached to individual cDNA molecules. Each CDR3 protein gets one entry after TCRdb re-called the 5' RACE reads with MiXCR. The sample has under 25,000 distinct CDR3 sequences; 3.5% to 5% are singletons. The sample belongs to a study of early T cells in non-severe SARS-CoV-2 infection. The overall study: The chains were unpaired, and the sequenced material was bulk RNA from unsorted whole blood. The study, taken as a whole, reports: VDJdb-based annotation leaned toward anti-spike CD8 responses and missed private and CD4 specificities.

The CDR3 contains 12 residues. The germline CDR1 and CDR2 sequences are MNHEY and SVGEGT. Trimming shortened V by 6 bases and J by 1 base, and 3 bases separated the two germline ends. The sequence came from an adult who was a healthcare worker with PCR-confirmed SARS-CoV-2 infection or an uninfected control (not recorded which). The sample comprised whole blood. This rearrangement joins TRBV6-2 or TRBV6-3 to TRBJ2-2; D unresolved. CDR3 amino acids: CASRKNTGELFF. CDR3 bases: TGTGCCAGCAGAAAGAACACCGGGGAGCTGTTTTTT.